This is a list of T cell receptor beta chains from one sample in a study of CD8+ T cells in alopecia areata. Data came from immunoSEQ multiplex PCR; TCRdb stores just in-frame clones and leaves some out. The profile shows 150,000 to 190,000 clones, more than 45% of them singletons. The sample in question was CD8+ T cells sorted from blood, obtained at week 0. These receptors all come from a human donor with alopecia areata. The CDR3 runs from the conserved cysteine through the conserved F or W. The D gene is left open where the match is weak. Clone size is shown for a subset of rows, as once, few, many or a class of expanded clone.

size: once
V: TRBV9
J: TRBJ2-1
D: TRBD1
DNA: TGTGCCAGCAGCGTACAGGACAGGCTCCATGAGCAGTTCTTC
CDR3: CASSVQDRLHEQFF

size: -
V: TRBV9
J: TRBJ2-2
D: -
DNA: TGTGCCAGCAGCGTAGGCCAGAAAAACACCGGGGAGCTGTTTTTT
CDR3: CASSVGQKNTGELFF

size: -
V: TRBV7-6
J: TRBJ1-2
D: TRBD1
DNA: TGTGCCAGCACCCCGGGACAGGGAGGTGGCTACACCTTC
CDR3: CASTPGQGGGYTF

size: once
V: TRBV30
J: TRBJ1-5
D: -
DNA: TGTGCCTGGACAGGGGCTATCAATCAGCCCCAGCATTTT
CDR3: CAWTGAINQPQHF

size: -
V: TRBV2
J: TRBJ2-5
D: -
DNA: TGTGCCAGCAGTGAAGCGCTTCCAGAGACCCAGTACTTC
CDR3: CASSEALPETQYF

size: few
V: TRBV4-3
J: TRBJ1-1
D: -
DNA: TGCGCCAGCAGCCAAGAAGGGGGGAGGAACACTGAAGCTTTCTTT
CDR3: CASSQEGGRNTEAFF

size: -
V: TRBV4-2
J: TRBJ2-3
D: -
DNA: TGTGCCAGCAGCCAAGATCGGGCTAGCGGCACAGATACGCAGTATTTT
CDR3: CASSQDRASGTDTQYF

size: -
V: TRBV6-6
J: TRBJ1-1
D: TRBD1
DNA: TGTGCCAGCAGTCCTGACAGGGGGAGAACTGAAGCTTTCTTT
CDR3: CASSPDRGRTEAFF

size: -
V: TRBV7-9
J: TRBJ2-3
D: -
DNA: TGTGCCAGCAGCTTACCCGGGGCTCCCACAGATACGCAGTATTTT
CDR3: CASSLPGAPTDTQYF

size: -
V: TRBV7-9
J: TRBJ1-4
D: -
DNA: TGTGCCAGCAGCTCCCCCGGAGGGCCCAGAGGATCTAATGAAAAACTGTTTTTT
CDR3: CASSSPGGPRGSNEKLFF

size: -
V: TRBV13
J: TRBJ2-7
D: TRBD2
DNA: TGTGCCAGCAGCTTTAAAGGACTAGCTTCCGACGAGCAGTACTTC
CDR3: CASSFKGLASDEQYF

size: -
V: TRBV11-2
J: TRBJ1-5
D: -
DNA: TGTGCCAGCAGCTTAGGTCAAAGCAATCAGCCCCAGCATTTT
CDR3: CASSLGQSNQPQHF